The next 4 T cell receptor beta chains were all read from a single sample in a study of T cell responses to AZD1222 COVID-19 vaccine. This table comes from immunoSEQ multiplex PCR, and its TCRdb copy is limited to in-frame clones, with some not included. There are about 81,000 clones in the sample; 91% occur only once, and about 8% lies in the top ten. This sample comprised peripheral blood, obtained 28 days after the second AZD1222 dose. Receptors originate from an adult who received the AZD1222 COVID-19 vaccine.

The V and J genes are TRBV27 and TRBJ1-3; unclear D gene. The CDR3 has 15 amino acids. V lost 5 bases and J 8 bases, leaving 19 bases between the germline ends. Germline assignment: CDR1 MNHEY and CDR2 SMNVEV (reference sequence). The CDR3 region has the DNA TGTGCCAGCAGTCCTAGATCCGTAAGGCGTGACACCATATATTTT. This translates into CASSPRSVRRDTIYF.

A single count supports this clone. This chain joins TRBV6-5 and TRBJ2-1, with 9 bases that match TRBD2. J gave up 8 bases and V 6 bases, and 8 bases lay outside the gene matches. The CDR3 length is 14 residues. Germline values: CDR1 MNHEY, CDR2 SVGAGI. The CDR3 sequence is CASSPGWTSDEQFF. The CDR3 DNA reads TGTGCCAGCAGCCCCGGCTGGACTAGCGATGAGCAGTTCTTC.

This chain's CDR3 is CASTKLAGSSYEQYF. CDR3 nucleotide sequence: TGCGCCAGCACCAAGCTAGCGGGGAGCTCCTACGAGCAGTACTTC. V and J are TRBV5-1 and TRBJ2-7; 9 nucleotides match TRBD2. This CDR3 spans 15 amino acids. From germline, CDR1 is SGHRS and CDR2 YFSETQ. V lost 6 bases, J lost 0 bases, and 7 bases stayed unmatched.

The rearrangement uses TRBV6-5 and TRBJ1-5; D gene uncertain. The CDR3 contains 13 residues. Deletions cut 6 bases from V and 4 bases from J, with 10 bases between. Germline values: CDR1 MNHEY, CDR2 SVGAGI. The CDR3 protein is CASRWAVNQPQHF. The CDR3 DNA reads as TGTGCCAGCAGGTGGGCAGTTAATCAGCCCCAGCATTTT.